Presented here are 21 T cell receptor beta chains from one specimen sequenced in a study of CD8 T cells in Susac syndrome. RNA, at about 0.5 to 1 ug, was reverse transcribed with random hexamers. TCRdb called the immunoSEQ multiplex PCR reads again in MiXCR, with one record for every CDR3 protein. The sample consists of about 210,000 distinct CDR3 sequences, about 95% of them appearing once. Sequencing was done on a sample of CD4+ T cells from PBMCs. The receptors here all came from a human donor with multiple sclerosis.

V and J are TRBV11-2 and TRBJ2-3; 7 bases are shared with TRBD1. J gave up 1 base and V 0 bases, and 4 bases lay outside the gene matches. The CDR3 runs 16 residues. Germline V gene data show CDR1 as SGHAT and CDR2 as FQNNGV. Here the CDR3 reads CASSLDVTGGTDTQYF. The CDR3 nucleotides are TGTGCCAGCAGCTTAGATGTCACAGGGGGCACAGATACGCAGTATTTT.

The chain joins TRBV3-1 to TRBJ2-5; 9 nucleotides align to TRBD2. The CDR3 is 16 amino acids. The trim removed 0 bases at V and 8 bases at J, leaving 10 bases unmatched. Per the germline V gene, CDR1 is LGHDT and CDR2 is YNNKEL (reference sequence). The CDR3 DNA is TGTGCCAGCAGCCAAGACTTGCTAGCGGGGTGGAGAACCCAGTACTTC. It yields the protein CASSQDLLAGWRTQYF.

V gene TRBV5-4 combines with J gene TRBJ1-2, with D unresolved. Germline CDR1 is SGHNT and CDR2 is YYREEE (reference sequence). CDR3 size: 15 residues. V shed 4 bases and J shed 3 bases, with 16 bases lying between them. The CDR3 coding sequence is TGTGCCAGCAGCATGGAGGGTCCTCGGGACTATGGCTACACCTTC. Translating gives CASSMEGPRDYGYTF.

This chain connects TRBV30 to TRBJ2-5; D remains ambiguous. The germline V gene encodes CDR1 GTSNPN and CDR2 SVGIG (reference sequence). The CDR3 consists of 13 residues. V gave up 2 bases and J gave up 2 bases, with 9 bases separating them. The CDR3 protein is CAWSLRIQETQYF. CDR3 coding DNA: TGTGCCTGGAGTTTAAGGATACAAGAGACCCAGTACTTC.

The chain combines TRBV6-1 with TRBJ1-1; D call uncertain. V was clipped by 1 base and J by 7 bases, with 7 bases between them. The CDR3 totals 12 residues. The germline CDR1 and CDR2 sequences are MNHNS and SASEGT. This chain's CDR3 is CASSEVRFEAFF. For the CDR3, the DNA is TGTGCCAGCAGTGAAGTACGGTTTGAAGCTTTCTTT.

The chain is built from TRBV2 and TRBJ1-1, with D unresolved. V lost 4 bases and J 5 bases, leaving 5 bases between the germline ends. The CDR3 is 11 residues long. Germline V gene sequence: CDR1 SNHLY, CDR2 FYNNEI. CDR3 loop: CASSVLTEAFF. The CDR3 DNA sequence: TGTGCCAGCAGTGTATTGACTGAAGCTTTCTTT. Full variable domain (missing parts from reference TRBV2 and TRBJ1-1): EPEVTQTPSHQVTQMGQEVILRCVPISNHLYFYWYRQILGQKVEFLVSFYNNEISEKSEIFDDQFSVERPDGSNFTLKIRSTKLEDSAMYFCASSVLTEAFFGQGTRLTVV.

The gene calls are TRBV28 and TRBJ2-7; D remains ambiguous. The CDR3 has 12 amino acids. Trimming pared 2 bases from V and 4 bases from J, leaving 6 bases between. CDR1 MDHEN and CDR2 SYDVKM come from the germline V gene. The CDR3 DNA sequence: TGTGCCAGCAGTTTACAGCTTTACGAGCAGTACTTC. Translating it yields CASSLQLYEQYF.

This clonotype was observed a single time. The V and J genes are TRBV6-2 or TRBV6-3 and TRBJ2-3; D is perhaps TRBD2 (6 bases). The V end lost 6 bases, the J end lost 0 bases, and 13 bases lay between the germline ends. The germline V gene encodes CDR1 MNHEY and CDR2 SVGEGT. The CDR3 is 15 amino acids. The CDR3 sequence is CASRASGVSTDTQYF. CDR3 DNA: TGTGCCAGCAGAGCCTCGGGAGTTAGCACAGATACGCAGTATTTT.

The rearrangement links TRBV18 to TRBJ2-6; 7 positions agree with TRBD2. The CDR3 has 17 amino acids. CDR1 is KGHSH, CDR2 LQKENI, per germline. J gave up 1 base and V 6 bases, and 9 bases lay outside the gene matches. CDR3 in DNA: TGTGCCAGCTCCGAGGACCCGCGGGGGTCTGGGGCCAACGTCCTGACTTTC. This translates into CASSEDPRGSGANVLTF.

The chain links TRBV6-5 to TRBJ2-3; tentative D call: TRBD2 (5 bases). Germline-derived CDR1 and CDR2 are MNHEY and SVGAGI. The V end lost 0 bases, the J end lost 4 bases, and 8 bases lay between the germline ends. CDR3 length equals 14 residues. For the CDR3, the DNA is TGTGCCAGCAGTTACTCCCTAGCTTCAGATACGCAGTATTTT. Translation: CASSYSLASDTQYF.

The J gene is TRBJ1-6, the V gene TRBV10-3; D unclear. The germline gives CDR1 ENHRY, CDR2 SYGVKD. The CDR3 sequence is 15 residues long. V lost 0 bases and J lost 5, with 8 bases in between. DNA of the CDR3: TGTGCCATCAGTGAGTCGGGAGTCAATAATTCACCCCTCCACTTT. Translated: CAISESGVNNSPLHF.

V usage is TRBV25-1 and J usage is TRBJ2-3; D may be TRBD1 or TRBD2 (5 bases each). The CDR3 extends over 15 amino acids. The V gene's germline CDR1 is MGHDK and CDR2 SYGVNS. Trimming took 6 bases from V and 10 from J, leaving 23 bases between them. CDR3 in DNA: TGTGCCAGCAGCACCCTCGGGACCGAGGTGAGGTCGCAGTATTTT. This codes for CASSTLGTEVRSQYF.

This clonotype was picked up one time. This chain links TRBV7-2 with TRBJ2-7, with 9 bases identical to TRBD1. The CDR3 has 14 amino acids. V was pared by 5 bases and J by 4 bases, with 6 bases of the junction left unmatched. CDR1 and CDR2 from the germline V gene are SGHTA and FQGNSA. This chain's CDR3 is CASSHRTGEYEQYF. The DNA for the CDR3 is TGTGCCAGCAGCCACAGGACAGGGGAATACGAGCAGTACTTC.

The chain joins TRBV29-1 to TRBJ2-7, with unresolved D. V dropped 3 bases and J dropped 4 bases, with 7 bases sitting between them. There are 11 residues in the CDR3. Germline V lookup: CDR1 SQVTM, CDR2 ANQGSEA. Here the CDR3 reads CSVDWGYEQYF. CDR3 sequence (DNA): TGCAGCGTTGACTGGGGTTACGAGCAGTACTTC.

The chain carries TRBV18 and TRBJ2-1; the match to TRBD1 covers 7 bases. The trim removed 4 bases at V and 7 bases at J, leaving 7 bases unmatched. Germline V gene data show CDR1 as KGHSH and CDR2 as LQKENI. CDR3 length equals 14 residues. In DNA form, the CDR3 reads TGTGCCAGCTCACTACAGGGGATCGGGAATGAGCAGTTCTTC. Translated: CASSLQGIGNEQFF.

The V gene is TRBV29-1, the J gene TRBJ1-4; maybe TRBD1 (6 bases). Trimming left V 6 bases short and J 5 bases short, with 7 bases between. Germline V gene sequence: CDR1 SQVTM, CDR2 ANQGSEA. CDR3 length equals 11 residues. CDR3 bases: TGCAGCGTGGGGGCGAATGAAAAACTGTTTTTT. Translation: CSVGANEKLFF. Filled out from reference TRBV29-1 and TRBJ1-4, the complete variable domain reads SAVISQKPSRDICQRGTSLTIQCQVDSQVTMMFWYRQQPGQSLTLIATANQGSEATYESGFVIDKFPISRPNLTFSTLTVSNMSPEDSSIYLCSVGANEKLFFGSGTQLSVL.

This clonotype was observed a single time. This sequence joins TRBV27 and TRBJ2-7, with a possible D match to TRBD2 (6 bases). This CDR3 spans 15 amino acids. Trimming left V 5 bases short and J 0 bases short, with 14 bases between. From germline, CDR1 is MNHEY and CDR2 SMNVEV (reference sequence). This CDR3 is CASSTRLVLSYEQYF. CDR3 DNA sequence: TGTGCCAGCAGTACGCGACTAGTTCTCTCCTACGAGCAGTACTTC.

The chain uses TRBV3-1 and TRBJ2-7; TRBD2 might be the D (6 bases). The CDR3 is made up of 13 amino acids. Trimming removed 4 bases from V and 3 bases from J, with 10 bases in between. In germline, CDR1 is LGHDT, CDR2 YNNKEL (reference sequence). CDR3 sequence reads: CASSRGVLYEQYF. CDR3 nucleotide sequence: TGTGCCAGCAGCCGGGGGGTCCTCTACGAGCAGTACTTC.

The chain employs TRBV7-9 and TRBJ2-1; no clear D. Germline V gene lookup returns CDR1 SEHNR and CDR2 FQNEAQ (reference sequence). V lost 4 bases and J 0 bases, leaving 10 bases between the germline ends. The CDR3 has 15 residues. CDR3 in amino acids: CASSSYGFSYNEQFF. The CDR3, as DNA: TGTGCCAGCAGCTCCTACGGTTTCTCCTACAATGAGCAGTTCTTC.

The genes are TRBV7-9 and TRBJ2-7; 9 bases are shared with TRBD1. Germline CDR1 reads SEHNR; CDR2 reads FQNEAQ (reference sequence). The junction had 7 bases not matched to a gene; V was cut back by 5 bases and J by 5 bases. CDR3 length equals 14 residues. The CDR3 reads CASSPGTGFNEQYF. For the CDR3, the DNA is TGTGCCAGCAGCCCCGGGACAGGGTTCAACGAGCAGTACTTC.

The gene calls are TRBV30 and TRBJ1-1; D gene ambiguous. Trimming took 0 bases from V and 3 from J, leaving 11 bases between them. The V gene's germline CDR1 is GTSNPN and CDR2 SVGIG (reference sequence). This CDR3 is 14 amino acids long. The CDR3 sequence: CAWSVTLSHTEAFF. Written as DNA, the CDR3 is TGTGCCTGGAGTGTCACGCTTTCCCACACTGAAGCTTTCTTT. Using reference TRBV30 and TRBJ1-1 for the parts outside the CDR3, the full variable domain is SQTIHQWPATLVQPVGSPLSLECTVEGTSNPNLYWYRQAAGRGLQLLFYSVGIGQISSEVPQNLSASRPQDRQFILSSKKLLLSDSGFYLCAWSVTLSHTEAFFGQGTRLTVV.